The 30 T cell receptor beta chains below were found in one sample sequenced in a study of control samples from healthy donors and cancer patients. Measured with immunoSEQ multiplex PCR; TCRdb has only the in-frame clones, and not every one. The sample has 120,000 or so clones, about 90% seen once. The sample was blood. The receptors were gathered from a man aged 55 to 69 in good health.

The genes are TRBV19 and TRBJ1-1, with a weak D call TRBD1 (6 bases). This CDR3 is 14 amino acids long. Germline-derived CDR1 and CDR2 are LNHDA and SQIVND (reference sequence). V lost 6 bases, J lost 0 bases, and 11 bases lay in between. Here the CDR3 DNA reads TGTGCCAGTAGGGAGACAGGAATGAACACTGAAGCTTTCTTT. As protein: CASRETGMNTEAFF.

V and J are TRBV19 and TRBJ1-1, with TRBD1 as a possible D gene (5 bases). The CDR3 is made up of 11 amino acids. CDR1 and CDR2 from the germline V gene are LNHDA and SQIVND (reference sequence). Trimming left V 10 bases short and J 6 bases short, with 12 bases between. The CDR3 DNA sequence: TGTGCCACAGGGCCCCTTTCTGAAGCTTTCTTT. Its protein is CATGPLSEAFF.

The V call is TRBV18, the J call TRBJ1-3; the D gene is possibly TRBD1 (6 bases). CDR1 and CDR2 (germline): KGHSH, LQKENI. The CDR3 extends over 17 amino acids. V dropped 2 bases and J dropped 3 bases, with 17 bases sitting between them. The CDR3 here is CASSPAGSGAVGNTIYF. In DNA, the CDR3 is TGTGCCAGCTCACCAGCGGGTTCGGGGGCCGTTGGAAACACCATATATTTT. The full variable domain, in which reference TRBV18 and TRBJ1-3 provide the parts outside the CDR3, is NAGVMQNPRHLVRRRGQEARLRCSPMKGHSHVYWYRQLPEEGLKFMVYLQKENIIDESGMPKERFSAEFPKEGPSILRIQQVVRGDSAAYFCASSPAGSGAVGNTIYFGEGSWLTVV.

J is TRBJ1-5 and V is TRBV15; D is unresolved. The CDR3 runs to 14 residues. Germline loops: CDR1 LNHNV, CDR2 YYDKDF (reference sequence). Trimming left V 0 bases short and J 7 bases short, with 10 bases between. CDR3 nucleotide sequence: TGTGCCACCAGCAGAGATCAATGGGGACAGCCCCAGCATTTT. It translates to CATSRDQWGQPQHF.

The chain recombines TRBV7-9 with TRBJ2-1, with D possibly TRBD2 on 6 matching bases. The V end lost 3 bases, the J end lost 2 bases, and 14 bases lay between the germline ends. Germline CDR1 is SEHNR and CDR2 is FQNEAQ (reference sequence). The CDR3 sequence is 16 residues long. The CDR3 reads CASSLRDSLPYNEQFF. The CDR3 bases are TGTGCCAGCAGCTTGAGGGACTCCCTCCCCTACAATGAGCAGTTCTTC.

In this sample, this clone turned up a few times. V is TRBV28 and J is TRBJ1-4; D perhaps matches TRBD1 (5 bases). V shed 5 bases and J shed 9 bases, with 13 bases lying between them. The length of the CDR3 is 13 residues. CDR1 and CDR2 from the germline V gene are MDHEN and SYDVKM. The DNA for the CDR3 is TGTGCCAGCAGTACCCCGGGGCCTAAAAAACTGTTTTTT. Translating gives CASSTPGPKKLFF.

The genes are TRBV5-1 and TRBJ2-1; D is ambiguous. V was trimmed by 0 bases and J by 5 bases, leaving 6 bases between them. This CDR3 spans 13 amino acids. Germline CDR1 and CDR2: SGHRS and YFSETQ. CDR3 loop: CASSLDRNNEQFF. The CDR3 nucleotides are TGCGCCAGCAGCTTGGACCGGAACAATGAGCAGTTCTTC.

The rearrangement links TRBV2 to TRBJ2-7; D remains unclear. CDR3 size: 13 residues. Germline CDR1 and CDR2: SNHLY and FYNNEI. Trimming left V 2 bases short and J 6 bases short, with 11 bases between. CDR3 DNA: TGTGCCAGCAGTGAACCGTTCGACACCGAGCAGTACTTC. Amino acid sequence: CASSEPFDTEQYF.

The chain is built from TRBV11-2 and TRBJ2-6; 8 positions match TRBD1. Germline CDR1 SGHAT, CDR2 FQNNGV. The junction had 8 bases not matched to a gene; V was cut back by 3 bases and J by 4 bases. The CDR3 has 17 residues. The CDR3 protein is CASSLFGQGLGANVLTF. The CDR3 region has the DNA TGTGCCAGCAGCTTGTTCGGACAGGGTTTGGGGGCCAACGTCCTGACTTTC.

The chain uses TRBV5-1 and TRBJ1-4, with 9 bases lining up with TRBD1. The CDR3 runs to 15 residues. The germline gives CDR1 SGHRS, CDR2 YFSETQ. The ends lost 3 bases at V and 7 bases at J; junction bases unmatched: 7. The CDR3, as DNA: TGCGCCAGCAGCTCCCCGGACAGGGGTAGTGAAAAACTGTTTTTT. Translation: CASSSPDRGSEKLFF.

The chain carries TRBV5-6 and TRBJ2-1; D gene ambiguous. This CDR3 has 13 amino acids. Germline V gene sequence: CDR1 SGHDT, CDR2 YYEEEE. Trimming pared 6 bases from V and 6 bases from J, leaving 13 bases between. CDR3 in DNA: TGTGCCAGCACCACCGGAAATTCCAATGAGCAGTTCTTC. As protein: CASTTGNSNEQFF.

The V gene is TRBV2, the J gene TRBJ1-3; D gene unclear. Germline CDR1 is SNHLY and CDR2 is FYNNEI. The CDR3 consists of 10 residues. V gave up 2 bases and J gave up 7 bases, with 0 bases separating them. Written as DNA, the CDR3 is TGTGCCAGCAGTGAAAACACCATATATTTT. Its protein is CASSENTIYF.

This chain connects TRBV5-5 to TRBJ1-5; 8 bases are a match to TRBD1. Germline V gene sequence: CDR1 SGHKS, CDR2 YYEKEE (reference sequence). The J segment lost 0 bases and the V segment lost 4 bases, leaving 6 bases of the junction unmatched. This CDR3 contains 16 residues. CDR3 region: CASSPTGEVSNQPQHF. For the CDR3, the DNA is TGTGCCAGCAGCCCGACAGGGGAGGTTAGCAATCAGCCCCAGCATTTT.

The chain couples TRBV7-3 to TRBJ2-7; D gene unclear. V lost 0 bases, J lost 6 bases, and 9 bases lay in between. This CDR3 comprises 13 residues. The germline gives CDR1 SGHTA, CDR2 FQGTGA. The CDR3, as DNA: TGTGCCAGCAGCTTAACAGGGTATAGCGAGCAGTACTTC. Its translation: CASSLTGYSEQYF.

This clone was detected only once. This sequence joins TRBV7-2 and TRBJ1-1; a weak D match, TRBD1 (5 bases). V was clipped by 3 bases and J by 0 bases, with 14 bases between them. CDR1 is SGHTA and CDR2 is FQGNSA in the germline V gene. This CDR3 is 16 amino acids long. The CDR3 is CASSLGQGRVNTEAFF. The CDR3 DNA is TGTGCCAGCAGCTTGGGCCAGGGCAGGGTGAACACTGAAGCTTTCTTT.

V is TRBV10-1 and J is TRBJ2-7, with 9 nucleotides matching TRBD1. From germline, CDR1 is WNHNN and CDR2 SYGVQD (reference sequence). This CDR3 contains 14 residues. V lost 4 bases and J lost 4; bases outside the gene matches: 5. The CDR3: CASSGTGATYEQYF. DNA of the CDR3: TGCGCCAGCAGTGGGACAGGGGCGACATACGAGCAGTACTTC.

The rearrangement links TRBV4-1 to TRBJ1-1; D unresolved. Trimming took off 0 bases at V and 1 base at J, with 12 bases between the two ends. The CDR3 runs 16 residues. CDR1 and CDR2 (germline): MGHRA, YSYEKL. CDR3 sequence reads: CASSQDPGKKNTEAFF. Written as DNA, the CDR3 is TGCGCCAGCAGCCAAGACCCCGGCAAAAAGAACACTGAAGCTTTCTTT.

CDR3 in amino acids: CATSDLAGGPKETQYF. In nucleotides, the CDR3 is TGTGCCACCAGTGATTTGGCGGGGGGGCCCAAAGAGACCCAGTACTTC. V gene TRBV24-1 combines with J gene TRBJ2-5, with TRBD2 matching 9 bases. The CDR3 sequence is 16 residues long. CDR1 and CDR2 (germline): KGHDR, SFDVKD. The V segment lost 0 bases and the J segment 3 bases; nucleotides outside the gene matches: 4.

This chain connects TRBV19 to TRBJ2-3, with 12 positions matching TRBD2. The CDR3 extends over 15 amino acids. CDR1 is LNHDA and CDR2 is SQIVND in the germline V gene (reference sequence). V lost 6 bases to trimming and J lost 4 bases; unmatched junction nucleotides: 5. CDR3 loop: CASRALAGGPDTQYF. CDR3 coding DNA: TGTGCCAGTAGGGCGCTAGCGGGGGGGCCAGATACGCAGTATTTT.

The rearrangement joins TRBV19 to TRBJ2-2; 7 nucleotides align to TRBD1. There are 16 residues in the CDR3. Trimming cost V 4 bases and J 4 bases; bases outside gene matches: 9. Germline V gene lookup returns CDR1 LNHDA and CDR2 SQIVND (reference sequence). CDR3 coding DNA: TGTGCCAGTAGTAATGAACAGGGGATCATCACCGGGGAGCTGTTTTTT. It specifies CASSNEQGIITGELFF.

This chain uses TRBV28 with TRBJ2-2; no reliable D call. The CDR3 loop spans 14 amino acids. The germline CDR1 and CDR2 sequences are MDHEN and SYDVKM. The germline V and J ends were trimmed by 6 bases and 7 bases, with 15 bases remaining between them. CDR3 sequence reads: CASSLGGTRGELFF. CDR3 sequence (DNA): TGTGCCAGCAGCCTCGGCGGAACACGCGGGGAGCTGTTTTTT. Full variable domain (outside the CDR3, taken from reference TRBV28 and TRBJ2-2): DVKVTQSSRYLVKRTGEKVFLECVQDMDHENMFWYRQDPGLGLRLIYFSYDVKMKEKGDIPEGYSVSREKKERFSLILESASTNQTSMYLCASSLGGTRGELFFGEGSRLTVL.

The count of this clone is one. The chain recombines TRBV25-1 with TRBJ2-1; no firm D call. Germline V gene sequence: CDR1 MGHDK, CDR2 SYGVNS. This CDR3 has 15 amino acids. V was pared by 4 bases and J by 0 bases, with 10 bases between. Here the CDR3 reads CASSAIPSSYNEQFF. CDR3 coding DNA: TGTGCCAGCAGTGCCATACCTAGCTCCTACAATGAGCAGTTCTTC.

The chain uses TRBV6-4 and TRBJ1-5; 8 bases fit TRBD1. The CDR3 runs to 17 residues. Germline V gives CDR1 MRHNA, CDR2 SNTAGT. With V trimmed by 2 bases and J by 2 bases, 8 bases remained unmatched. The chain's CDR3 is CASSDRHKDRGNQPQHF. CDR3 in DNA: TGTGCCAGCAGTGACAGGCACAAGGACAGGGGCAATCAGCCCCAGCATTTT.

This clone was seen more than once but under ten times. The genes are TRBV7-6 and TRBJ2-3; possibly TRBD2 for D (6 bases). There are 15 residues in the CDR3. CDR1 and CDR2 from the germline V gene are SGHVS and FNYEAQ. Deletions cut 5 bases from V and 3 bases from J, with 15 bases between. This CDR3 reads CASSISGGETDTQYF. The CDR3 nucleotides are TGTGCCAGCAGCATTAGCGGAGGGGAAACAGATACGCAGTATTTT.

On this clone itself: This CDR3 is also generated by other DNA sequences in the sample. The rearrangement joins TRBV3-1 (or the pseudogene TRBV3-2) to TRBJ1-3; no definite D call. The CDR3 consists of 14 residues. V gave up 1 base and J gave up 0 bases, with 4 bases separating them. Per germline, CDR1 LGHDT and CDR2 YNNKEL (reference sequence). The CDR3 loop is CASSQGFSGNTIYF. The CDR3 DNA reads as TGTGCCAGCAGCCAAGGGTTCTCTGGAAACACCATATATTTT.

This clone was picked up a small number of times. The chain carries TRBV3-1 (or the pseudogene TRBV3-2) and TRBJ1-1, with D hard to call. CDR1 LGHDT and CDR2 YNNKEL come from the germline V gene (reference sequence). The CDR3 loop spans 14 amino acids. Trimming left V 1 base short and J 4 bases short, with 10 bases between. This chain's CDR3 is CASSQVSWGTEAFF. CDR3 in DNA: TGTGCCAGCAGCCAAGTTTCCTGGGGCACTGAAGCTTTCTTT.

CDR3 sequence: CASSVLAGVYNEQFF. For the CDR3, the DNA is TGTGCCAGCAGCGTCCTAGCGGGGGTCTACAATGAGCAGTTCTTC. This chain links TRBV5-5 with TRBJ2-1, with TRBD2 matching 10 bases. Unmatched junction bases numbered 4, after V lost 4 bases and J lost 3 bases. The CDR3 is 15 residues long. The germline V gene has CDR1 SGHKS and CDR2 YYEKEE (reference sequence).

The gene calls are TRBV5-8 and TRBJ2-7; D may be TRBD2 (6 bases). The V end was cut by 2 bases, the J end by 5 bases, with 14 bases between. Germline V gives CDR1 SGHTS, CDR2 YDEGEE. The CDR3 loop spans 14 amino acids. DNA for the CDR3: TGTGCCAGCAGCTTATTGGCAGGGAGGCACGAGCAGTACTTC. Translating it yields CASSLLAGRHEQYF.

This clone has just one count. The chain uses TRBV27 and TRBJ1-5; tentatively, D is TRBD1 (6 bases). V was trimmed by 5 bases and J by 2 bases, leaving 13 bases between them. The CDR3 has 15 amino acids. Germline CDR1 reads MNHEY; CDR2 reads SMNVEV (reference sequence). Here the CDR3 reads CASSLQGRGNQPQHF. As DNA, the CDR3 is TGTGCCAGCAGTCTACAGGGAAGGGGCAATCAGCCCCAGCATTTT.

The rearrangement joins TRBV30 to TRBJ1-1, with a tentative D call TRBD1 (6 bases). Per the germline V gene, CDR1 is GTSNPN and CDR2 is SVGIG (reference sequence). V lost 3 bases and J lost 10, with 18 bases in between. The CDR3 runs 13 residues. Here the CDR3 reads CAWSGGLSFTAFF. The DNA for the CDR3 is TGTGCCTGGAGCGGGGGGCTCTCCTTTACAGCTTTCTTT.